This T cell receptor (beta chain) comes out of a study of graft-versus-host responses after intestinal transplantation. The V gene's germline CDR1 is MGHDK and CDR2 SYGVNS. CDR3 length: 13 amino acids. The junction had 6 bases not matched to a gene; V was cut back by 6 bases and J by 6 bases. With respect to this clone: Its antigen is not known.

Method: immunoSEQ multiplex PCR; TCRdb's copy keeps in-frame clones and lacks some. The sample has around 69,000 clones, 90% seen once. Specimen: unstimulated CD8+ T cells sorted from spleen or lymph node cells, collected before transplant. The chain couples TRBV25-1 to TRBJ1-2; 8 positions agree with TRBD1. The origin of this receptor is a human donor who was the organ donor for an intestinal transplant. CDR3 protein: CASRLTGDDGYTF. The CDR3 nucleotides read TGTGCCAGCAGGTTGACAGGGGACGATGGCTACACCTTC.